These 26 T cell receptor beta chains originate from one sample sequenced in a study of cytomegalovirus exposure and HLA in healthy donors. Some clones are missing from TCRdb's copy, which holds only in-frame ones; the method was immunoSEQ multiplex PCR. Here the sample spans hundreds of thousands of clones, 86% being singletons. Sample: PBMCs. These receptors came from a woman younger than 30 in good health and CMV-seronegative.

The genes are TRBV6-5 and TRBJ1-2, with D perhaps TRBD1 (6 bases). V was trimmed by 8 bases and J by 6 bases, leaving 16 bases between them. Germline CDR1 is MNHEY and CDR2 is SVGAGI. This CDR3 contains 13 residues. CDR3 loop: CASVGWDMNGYTF. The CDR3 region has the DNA TGTGCCAGCGTGGGTTGGGACATGAATGGCTACACCTTC.

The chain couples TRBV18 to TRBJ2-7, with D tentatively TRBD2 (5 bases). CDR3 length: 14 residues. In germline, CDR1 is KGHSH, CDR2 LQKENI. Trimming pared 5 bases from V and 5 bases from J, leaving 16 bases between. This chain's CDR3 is CASSSLGEGNEQYF. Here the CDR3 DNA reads TGTGCCAGCTCATCTTTAGGCGAGGGAAACGAGCAGTACTTC.

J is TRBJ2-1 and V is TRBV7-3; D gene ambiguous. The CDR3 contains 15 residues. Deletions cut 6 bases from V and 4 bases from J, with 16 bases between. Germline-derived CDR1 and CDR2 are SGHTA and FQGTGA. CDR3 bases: TGTGCCAGCAGTCCCACCTTTCAAGCTTACAATGAGCAGTTCTTC. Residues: CASSPTFQAYNEQFF.

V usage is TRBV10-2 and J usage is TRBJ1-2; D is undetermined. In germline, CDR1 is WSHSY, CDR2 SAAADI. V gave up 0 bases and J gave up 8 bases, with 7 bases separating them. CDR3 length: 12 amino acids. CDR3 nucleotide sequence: TGCGCCAGCAGTGAGTCGGCCGTAGGCTACACCTTC. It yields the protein CASSESAVGYTF.

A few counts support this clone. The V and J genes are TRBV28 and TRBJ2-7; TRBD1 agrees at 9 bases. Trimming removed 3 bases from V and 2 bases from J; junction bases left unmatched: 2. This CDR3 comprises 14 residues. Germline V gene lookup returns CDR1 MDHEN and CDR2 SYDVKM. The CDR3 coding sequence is TGTGCCAGCAGTTTGGGGACAGGGACCTACGAGCAGTACTTC. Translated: CASSLGTGTYEQYF.

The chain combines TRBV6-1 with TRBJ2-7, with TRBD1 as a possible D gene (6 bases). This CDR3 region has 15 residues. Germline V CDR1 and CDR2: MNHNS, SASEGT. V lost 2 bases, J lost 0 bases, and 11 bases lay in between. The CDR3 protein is CASSEYTDSSYEQYF. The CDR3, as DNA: TGTGCCAGCAGTGAATATACGGACAGCTCCTACGAGCAGTACTTC.

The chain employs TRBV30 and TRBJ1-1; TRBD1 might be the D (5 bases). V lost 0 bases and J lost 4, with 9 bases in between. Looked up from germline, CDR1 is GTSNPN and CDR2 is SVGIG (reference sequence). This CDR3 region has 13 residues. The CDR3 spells CAWSVGGGTEAFF. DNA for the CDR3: TGTGCCTGGAGTGTGGGGGGAGGCACTGAAGCTTTCTTT.

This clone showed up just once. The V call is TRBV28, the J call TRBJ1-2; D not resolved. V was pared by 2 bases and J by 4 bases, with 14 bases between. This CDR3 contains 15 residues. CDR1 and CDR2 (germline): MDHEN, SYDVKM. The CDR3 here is CASSLELKSPYGYTF. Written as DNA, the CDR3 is TGTGCCAGCAGTTTAGAACTCAAGAGCCCCTATGGCTACACCTTC.

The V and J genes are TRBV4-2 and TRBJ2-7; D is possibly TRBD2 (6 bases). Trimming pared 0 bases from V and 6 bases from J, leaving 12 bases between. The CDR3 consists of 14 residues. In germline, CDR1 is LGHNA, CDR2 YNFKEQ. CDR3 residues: CASSQDDGGGEQYF. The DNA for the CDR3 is TGTGCCAGCAGCCAAGACGACGGGGGTGGCGAGCAGTACTTC.

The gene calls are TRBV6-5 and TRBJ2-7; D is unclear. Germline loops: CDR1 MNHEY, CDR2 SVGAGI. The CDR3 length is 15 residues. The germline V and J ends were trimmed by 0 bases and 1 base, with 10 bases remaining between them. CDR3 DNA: TGTGCCAGCAGTTACTCGTCACTATATTCCTACGAGCAGTACTTC. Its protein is CASSYSSLYSYEQYF.

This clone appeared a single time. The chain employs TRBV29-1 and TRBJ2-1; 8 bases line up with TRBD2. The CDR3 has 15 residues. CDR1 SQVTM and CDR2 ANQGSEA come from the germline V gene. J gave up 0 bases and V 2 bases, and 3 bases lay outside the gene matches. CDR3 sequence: CSVEIAGSSYNEQFF. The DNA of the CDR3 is TGCAGCGTTGAAATAGCGGGGAGCTCCTACAATGAGCAGTTCTTC.

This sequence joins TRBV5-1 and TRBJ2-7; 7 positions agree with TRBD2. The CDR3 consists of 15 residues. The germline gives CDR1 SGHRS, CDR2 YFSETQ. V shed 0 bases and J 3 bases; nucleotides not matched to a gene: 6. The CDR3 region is CASSLARERIYEQYF. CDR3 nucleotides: TGCGCCAGCAGCTTGGCGCGGGAGCGTATCTACGAGCAGTACTTC.

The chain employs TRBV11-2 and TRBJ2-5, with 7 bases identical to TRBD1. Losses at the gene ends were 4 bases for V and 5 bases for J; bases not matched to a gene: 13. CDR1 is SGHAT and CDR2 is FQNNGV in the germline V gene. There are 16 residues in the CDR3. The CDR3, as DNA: TGTGCCAGCAGCTCCCTGATGAACAGGGGTTTCGAGACCCAGTACTTC. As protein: CASSSLMNRGFETQYF. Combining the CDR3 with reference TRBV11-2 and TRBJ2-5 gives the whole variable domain EAGVAQSPRYKIIEKRQSVAFWCNPISGHATLYWYQQILGQGPKLLIQFQNNGVVDDSQLPKDRFSAERLKGVDSTLKIQPAKLEDSAVYLCASSSLMNRGFETQYFGPGTRLLVL.

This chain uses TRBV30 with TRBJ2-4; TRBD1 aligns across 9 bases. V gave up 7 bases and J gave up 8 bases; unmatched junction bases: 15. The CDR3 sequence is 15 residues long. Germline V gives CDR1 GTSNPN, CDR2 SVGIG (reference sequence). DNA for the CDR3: TGTGCCTCAAAAACCGGGACAGGGCTTTTGGACATTCAGTACTTC. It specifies CASKTGTGLLDIQYF.

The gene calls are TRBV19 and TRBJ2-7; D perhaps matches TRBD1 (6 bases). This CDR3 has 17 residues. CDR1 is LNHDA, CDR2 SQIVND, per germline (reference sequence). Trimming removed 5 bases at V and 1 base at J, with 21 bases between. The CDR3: CASSVQAGQRLSYEQYF. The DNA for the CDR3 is TGTGCCAGTAGTGTACAGGCCGGACAGCGCCTATCCTACGAGCAGTACTTC. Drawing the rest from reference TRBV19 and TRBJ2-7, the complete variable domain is DGGITQSPKYLFRKEGQNVTLSCEQNLNHDAMYWYRQDPGQGLRLIYYSQIVNDFQKGDIAEGYSVSREKKESFPLTVTSAQKNPTAFYLCASSVQAGQRLSYEQYFGPGTRLTVT.

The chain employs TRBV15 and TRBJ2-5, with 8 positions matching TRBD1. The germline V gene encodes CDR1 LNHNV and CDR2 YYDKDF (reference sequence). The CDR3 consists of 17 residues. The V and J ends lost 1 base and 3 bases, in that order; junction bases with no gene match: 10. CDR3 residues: CATSRARWAGGKETQYF. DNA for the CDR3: TGTGCCACCAGCAGAGCTCGATGGGCAGGGGGCAAAGAGACCCAGTACTTC.

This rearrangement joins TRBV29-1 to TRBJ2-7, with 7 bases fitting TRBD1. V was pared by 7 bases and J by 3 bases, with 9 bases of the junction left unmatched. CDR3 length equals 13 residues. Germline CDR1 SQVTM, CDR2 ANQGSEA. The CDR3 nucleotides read TGCAGCGCCTTGACAGGGAAAGGCTACGAGCAGTACTTC. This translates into CSALTGKGYEQYF.

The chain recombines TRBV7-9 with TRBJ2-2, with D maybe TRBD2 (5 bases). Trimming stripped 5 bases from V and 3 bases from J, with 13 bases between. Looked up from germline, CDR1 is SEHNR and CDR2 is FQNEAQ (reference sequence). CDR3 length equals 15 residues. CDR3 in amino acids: CASSPLGGYTGELFF. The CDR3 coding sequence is TGTGCCAGCAGCCCGCTTGGCGGGTACACCGGGGAGCTGTTTTTT.

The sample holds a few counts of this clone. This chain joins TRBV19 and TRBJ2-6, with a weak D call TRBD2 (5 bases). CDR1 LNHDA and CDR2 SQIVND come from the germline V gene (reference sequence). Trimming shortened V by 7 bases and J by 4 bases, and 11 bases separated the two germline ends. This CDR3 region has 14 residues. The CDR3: CASTRTAGANVLTF. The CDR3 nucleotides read TGTGCCAGTACCCGGACTGCCGGGGCCAACGTCCTGACTTTC.

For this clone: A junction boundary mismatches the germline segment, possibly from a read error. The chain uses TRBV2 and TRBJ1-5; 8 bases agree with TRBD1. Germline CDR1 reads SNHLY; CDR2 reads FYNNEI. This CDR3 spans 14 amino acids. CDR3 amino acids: CGSEMTGGNQPQHF. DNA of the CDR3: TGTGGCAGCGAAATGACAGGGGGCAATCAGCCCCAGCATTTT.

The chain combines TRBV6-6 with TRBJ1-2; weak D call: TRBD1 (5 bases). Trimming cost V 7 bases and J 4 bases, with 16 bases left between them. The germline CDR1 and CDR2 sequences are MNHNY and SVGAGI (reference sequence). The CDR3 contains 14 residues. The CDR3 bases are TGTGCCAGCACGGAGACAGCCCGCTTCTATGGCTACACCTTC. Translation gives CASTETARFYGYTF.

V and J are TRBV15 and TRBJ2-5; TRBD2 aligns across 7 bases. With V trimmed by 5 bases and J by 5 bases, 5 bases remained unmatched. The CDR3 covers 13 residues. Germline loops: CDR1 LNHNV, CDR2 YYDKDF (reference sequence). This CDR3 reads CATSEEGGETQYF. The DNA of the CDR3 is TGTGCCACCAGCGAGGAGGGAGGGGAGACCCAGTACTTC.

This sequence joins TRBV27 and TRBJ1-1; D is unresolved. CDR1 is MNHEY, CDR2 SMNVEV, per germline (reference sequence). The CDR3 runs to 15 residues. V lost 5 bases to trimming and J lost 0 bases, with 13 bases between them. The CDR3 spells CASSTLELMNTEAFF. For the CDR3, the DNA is TGTGCCAGCAGTACGCTGGAGCTTATGAACACTGAAGCTTTCTTT.

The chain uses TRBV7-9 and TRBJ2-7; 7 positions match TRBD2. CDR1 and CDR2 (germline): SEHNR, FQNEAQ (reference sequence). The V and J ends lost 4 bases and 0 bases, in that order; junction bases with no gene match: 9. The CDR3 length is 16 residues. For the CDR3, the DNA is TGTGCCAGCAGCTCCAACCCCAGGGAGGGCTCCTACGAGCAGTACTTC. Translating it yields CASSSNPREGSYEQYF.

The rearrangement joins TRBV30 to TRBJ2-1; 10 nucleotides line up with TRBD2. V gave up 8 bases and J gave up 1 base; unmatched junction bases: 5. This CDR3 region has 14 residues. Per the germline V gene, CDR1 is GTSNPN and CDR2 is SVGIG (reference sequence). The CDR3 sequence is CAHRLAGSYNEQFF. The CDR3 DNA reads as TGTGCCCACAGACTAGCGGGTTCCTACAATGAGCAGTTCTTC.

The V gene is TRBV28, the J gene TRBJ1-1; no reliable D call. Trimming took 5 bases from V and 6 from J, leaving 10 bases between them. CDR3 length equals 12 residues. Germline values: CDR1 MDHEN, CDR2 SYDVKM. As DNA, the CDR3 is TGTGCCAGCAGTAGATTCGAGTCTGAAGCTTTCTTT. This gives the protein CASSRFESEAFF.